This TCR beta chain was profiled in a study of vaccination and CD4 T cells after COVID-19. For the study at large: Two doses of either BNT162b2 or mRNA-1273 vaccine were given to participants.

The CDR3 totals 18 residues. Germline V gives CDR1 KGHDR, CDR2 SFDVKD. Trimming cost V 3 bases and J 5 bases; bases outside gene matches: 8. Researchers used the Oncomine TCR Beta short-read assay to sequence DNA from cultured CD4+ T cells. TCRdb independently ran MiXCR on the PCR reads; one entry per CDR3 protein. The sample has thousands of distinct CDR3 sequences; around half are singletons. Treatment specified: approximately 9-day PBMC culture with coronavirus spike peptide pools or control peptides (ViraFEST assay). The collection of CD4+ T cells from the unexposed donor took place before the COVID-19 pandemic (2011-2018). For this clonotype: Its antigen is unidentified.

Material for sequencing was CD4+ T cells from blood, cultured in vitro. This clonotype originated in a human donor in good health. The chain joins TRBV24-1 to TRBJ2-3; 15 bases align to TRBD2. In DNA, the CDR3 is TGTGCCACCAGTGATCCCACACCGGGACTAGCGGGGGGAGATACGCAGTATTTT. Translated: CATSDPTPGLAGGDTQYF.